This note documents a single T cell receptor beta chain sequence. Sequencing used immunoSEQ multiplex PCR; TCRdb keeps in-frame clones, though not all of them. The table records about 100,000 clones, 95% of them present only once. This specimen belongs to a study of technical replicates of blood from several donors. The germline V gene encodes CDR1 LNHDA and CDR2 SQIVND (reference sequence). Unmatched junction bases numbered 3, after V lost 5 bases and J lost 7 bases. The CDR3 length is 12 residues. Sequencing was carried out using T cells isolated from PBMCs. The chain uses TRBV19 and TRBJ1-2, with 8 bases aligning to TRBD1. This receptor was identified in a human donor in good health. The CDR3 here is CASSATGVGYTF. In DNA form, the CDR3 reads TGTGCCAGTAGTGCGACAGGGGTTGGCTACACCTTC.